One and the same sample provided the 7 T cell receptor beta chains below, sequenced in a study of OX40 agonist ivuxolimab in advanced cancers. Using immunoSEQ multiplex PCR, the repertoire was profiled, and TCRdb retains in-frame clones only, with some absent. The data show 45,000 to 65,000 clones, with 88% seen just once and roughly 6.9% held by the top ten. The sample in question was CD4+ or CD8+ T cells sorted from blood, obtained in a trial of the OX40 agonist ivuxolimab. Receptors were obtained from an adult with an advanced solid tumor such as melanoma, head and neck, liver or kidney cancer.

The J gene is TRBJ1-1, the V gene TRBV6-4; 8 bases line up with TRBD1. The V gene end was trimmed by 4 bases and the J gene end by 4 bases; junction bases not matched to a gene: 2. This CDR3 comprises 13 residues. CDR1 MRHNA and CDR2 SNTAGT come from the germline V gene. CDR3: CASSATGGTEAFF. The CDR3 nucleotides are TGTGCCAGCAGTGCTACAGGGGGCACTGAAGCTTTCTTT.

The rearrangement joins TRBV13 to TRBJ2-3, with TRBD2 matching 9 bases. J gave up 1 base and V 2 bases, and 13 bases lay outside the gene matches. Germline V gene data show CDR1 as PRHDT and CDR2 as FYEKMQ (reference sequence). CDR3 size: 19 residues. The CDR3 is CASSLSLAGGVRGTDTQYF. CDR3 DNA sequence: TGTGCCAGCAGCTTATCATTGGCGGGAGGGGTTCGTGGCACAGATACGCAGTATTTT.

CDR3 in amino acids: CASRGRAVSAGEQFF. Here the CDR3 DNA reads TGTGCCAGTCGGGGCAGGGCGGTGTCCGCGGGTGAGCAGTTCTTC. The chain uses TRBV19 and TRBJ2-1; either TRBD1 or TRBD2 may supply D (5 bases each). V was clipped by 8 bases and J by 9 bases, with 23 bases between them. CDR1 is LNHDA and CDR2 is SQIVND in the germline V gene (reference sequence). The CDR3 is 15 amino acids.

The gene calls are TRBV12-5 and TRBJ2-6, with D possibly matching TRBD2 (7 bases). V was trimmed by 3 bases and J by 4 bases, leaving 19 bases between them. Germline loops: CDR1 LGHNT, CDR2 FRNRAP. The CDR3 has 18 amino acids. CDR3 region: CASGFAPWGGAGANVLTF. CDR3 bases: TGTGCTAGTGGTTTCGCCCCGTGGGGGGGCGCCGGGGCCAACGTCCTGACTTTC. The variable domain in full, completed from reference TRBV12-5 and TRBJ2-6, reads DARVTQTPRHKVTEMGQEVTMRCQPILGHNTVFWYRQTMMQGLELLAYFRNRAPLDDSGMPKDRFSAEMPDATLATLKIQPSEPRDSAVYFCASGFAPWGGAGANVLTFGAGSRLTVL.

This chain links TRBV7-9 with TRBJ1-2; tentative D call: TRBD1 (5 bases). From germline, CDR1 is SEHNR and CDR2 FQNEAQ (reference sequence). There are 13 residues in the CDR3. V was trimmed by 6 bases and J by 4 bases, leaving 12 bases between them. The CDR3 coding sequence is TGTGCCAGCAGGCCGGGACGGCTCTATGGCTACACCTTC. It yields the protein CASRPGRLYGYTF.

J is TRBJ1-2 and V is TRBV30, with 9 bases matching TRBD1. Germline CDR1 is GTSNPN and CDR2 is SVGIG (reference sequence). The CDR3 is 15 residues long. The J segment lost 5 bases and the V segment lost 3 bases, leaving 10 bases of the junction unmatched. The CDR3 region has the DNA TGTGCCTGGAGCCGAGTACCGGGACAGGGTTATGGCTACACCTTC. Its translation is CAWSRVPGQGYGYTF. The complete variable domain, with remaining parts taken from reference TRBV30 and TRBJ1-2, reads SQTIHQWPATLVQPVGSPLSLECTVEGTSNPNLYWYRQAAGRGLQLLFYSVGIGQISSEVPQNLSASRPQDRQFILSSKKLLLSDSGFYLCAWSRVPGQGYGYTFGSGTRLTVV.

This clone was picked up a small number of times. The chain carries TRBV18 and TRBJ1-1; possible D gene TRBD1, 6 bases. CDR3 length: 15 residues. Germline V lookup: CDR1 KGHSH, CDR2 LQKENI. Deletions cut 3 bases from V and 1 base from J, with 12 bases between. Here the CDR3 reads CASSPRRDKNTEAFF. CDR3 in DNA: TGTGCCAGCTCACCCAGGCGGGACAAGAACACTGAAGCTTTCTTT.